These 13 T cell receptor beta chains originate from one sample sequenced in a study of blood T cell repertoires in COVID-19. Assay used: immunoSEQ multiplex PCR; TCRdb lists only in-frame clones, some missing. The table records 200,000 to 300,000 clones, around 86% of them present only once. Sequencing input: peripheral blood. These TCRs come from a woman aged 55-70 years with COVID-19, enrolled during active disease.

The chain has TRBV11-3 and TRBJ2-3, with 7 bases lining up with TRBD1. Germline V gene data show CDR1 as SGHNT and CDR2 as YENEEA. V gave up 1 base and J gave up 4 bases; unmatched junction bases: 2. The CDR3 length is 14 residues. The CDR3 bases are TGTGCCAGCAGCTTAGGTACAGGGGCAGATACGCAGTATTTT. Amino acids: CASSLGTGADTQYF. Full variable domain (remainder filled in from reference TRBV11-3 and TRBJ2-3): EAGVVQSPRYKIIEKKQPVAFWCNPISGHNTLYWYLQNLGQGPELLIRYENEEAVDDSQLPKDRFSAERLKGVDSTLKIQPAELGDSAVYLCASSLGTGADTQYFGPGTRLTVL.

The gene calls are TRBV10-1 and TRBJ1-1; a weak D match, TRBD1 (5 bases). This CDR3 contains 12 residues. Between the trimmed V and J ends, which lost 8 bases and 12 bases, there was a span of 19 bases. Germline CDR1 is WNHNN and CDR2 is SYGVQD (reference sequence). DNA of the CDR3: TGCGCCAGCGGGGGGACGGGGACGGAGACTTTCTTT. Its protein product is CASGGTGTETFF.

The CDR3 spells CASSSGTGTNSPLHF. The CDR3 DNA reads TGTGCCAGCAGCTCCGGGACAGGGACTAATTCACCCCTCCACTTT. The V gene is TRBV7-2, the J gene TRBJ1-6, with TRBD1 matching over 9 bases. There are 15 residues in the CDR3. The V gene end was trimmed by 4 bases and the J gene end by 6 bases; junction bases not matched to a gene: 4. Germline values: CDR1 SGHTA, CDR2 FQGNSA.

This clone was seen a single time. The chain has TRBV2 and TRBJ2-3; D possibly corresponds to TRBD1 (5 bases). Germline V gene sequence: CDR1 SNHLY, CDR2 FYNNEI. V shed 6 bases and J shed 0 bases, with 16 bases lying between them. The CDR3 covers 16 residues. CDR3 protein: CASRGWTKGSTDTQYF. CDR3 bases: TGTGCCAGCAGAGGCTGGACCAAGGGGAGCACAGATACGCAGTATTTT. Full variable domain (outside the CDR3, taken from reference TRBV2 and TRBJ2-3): EPEVTQTPSHQVTQMGQEVILRCVPISNHLYFYWYRQILGQKVEFLVSFYNNEISEKSEIFDDQFSVERPDGSNFTLKIRSTKLEDSAMYFCASRGWTKGSTDTQYFGPGTRLTVL.

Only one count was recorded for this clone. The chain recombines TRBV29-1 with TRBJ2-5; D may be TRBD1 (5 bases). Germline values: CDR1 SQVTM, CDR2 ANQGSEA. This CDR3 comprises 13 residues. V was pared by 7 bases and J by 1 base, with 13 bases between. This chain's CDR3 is CSAQRGFQETQYF. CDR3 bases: TGCAGCGCCCAAAGGGGCTTCCAAGAGACCCAGTACTTC.

The DNA of the CDR3 is TGTGCCAGCAGCCCGGGGACAAAAGAGACCCAGTACTTC. It is translated as CASSPGTKETQYF. The chain couples TRBV7-2 to TRBJ2-5, with D possibly matching TRBD1 (6 bases). Germline values: CDR1 SGHTA, CDR2 FQGNSA. The V and J ends lost 5 bases and 3 bases respectively, with 10 bases between them. The CDR3 consists of 13 residues.

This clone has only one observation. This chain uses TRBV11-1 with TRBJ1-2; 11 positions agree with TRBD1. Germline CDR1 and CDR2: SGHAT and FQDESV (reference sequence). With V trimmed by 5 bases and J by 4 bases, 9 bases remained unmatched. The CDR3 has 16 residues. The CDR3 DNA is TGTGCCAGCAGCCAAACCGGGACAGGGGGAAGCTATGGCTACACCTTC. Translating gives CASSQTGTGGSYGYTF. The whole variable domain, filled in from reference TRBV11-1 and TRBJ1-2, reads EAEVAQSPRYKITEKSQAVAFWCDPISGHATLYWYRQILGQGPELLVQFQDESVVDDSQLPKDRFSAERLKGVDSTLKIQPAELGDSAMYLCASSQTGTGGSYGYTFGSGTRLTVV.

CDR3 amino acids: CAIRRTSGSYEQFF. CDR3 DNA: TGTGCCATCAGGCGGACTAGCGGGAGCTATGAGCAGTTCTTC. The chain couples TRBV10-3 to TRBJ2-1; 13 bases fit TRBD2. The junction had 4 bases not matched to a gene; V was cut back by 6 bases and J by 8 bases. Germline CDR1 reads ENHRY; CDR2 reads SYGVKD. This CDR3 has 14 residues.

Here the CDR3 DNA reads TGTGCCAGTACACAGGGGGCATCCACCGGGGAGCTGTTTTTT. Translation: CASTQGASTGELFF. The rearrangement links TRBV6-6 to TRBJ2-2; 9 nucleotides align to TRBD1. The V gene's germline CDR1 is MNHNY and CDR2 SVGAGI (reference sequence). Losses at the gene ends were 9 bases for V and 4 bases for J; bases not matched to a gene: 6. This CDR3 has 14 residues.

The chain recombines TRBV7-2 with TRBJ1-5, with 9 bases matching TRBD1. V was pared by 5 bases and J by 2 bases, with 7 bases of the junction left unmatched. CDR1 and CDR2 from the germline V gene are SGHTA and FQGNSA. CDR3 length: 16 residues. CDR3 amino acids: CASSLGTGIRNQPQHF. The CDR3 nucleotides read TGTGCCAGCAGCCTCGGGACAGGGATTCGCAATCAGCCCCAGCATTTT.

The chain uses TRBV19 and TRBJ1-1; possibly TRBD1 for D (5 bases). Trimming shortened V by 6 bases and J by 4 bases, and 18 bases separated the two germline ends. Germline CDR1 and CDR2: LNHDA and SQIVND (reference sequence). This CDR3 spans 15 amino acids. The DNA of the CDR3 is TGTGCCAGTAGCCTAGGAGGGACGTGGGGCACTGAAGCTTTCTTT. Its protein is CASSLGGTWGTEAFF.

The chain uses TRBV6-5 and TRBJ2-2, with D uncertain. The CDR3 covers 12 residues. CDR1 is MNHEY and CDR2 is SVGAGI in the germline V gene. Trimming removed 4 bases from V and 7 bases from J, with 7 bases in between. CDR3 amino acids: CASSLDVGELFF. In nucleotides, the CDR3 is TGTGCCAGCAGTTTAGATGTCGGGGAGCTGTTTTTT.

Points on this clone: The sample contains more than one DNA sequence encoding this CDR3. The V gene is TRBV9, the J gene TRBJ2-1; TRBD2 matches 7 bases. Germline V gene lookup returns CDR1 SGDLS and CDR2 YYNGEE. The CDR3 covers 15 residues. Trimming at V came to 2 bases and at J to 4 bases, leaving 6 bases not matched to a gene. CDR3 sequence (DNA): TGTGCCAGCAGCGTCGGGCTAGCGGATTACAATGAGCAGTTCTTC. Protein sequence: CASSVGLADYNEQFF.